Listed below are T cell receptor beta chains from one sample, sequenced in a study of lymphopenia after photon versus proton radiotherapy. Sequenced by immunoSEQ multiplex PCR; TCRdb stores in-frame clones only, minus some. The data contain tens of thousands of clones, 80% to 90% of them seen just once; the ten biggest clones take up over 1.1%. This material consisted of peripheral blood, taken from a patient treated with proton-based radiotherapy. These TCRs come from a man aged 55 to 70 with pancreatic cancer. CDR3s include the opening cysteine and the closing phenylalanine or tryptophan. Fields, in order: CDR3 protein, CDR3 DNA, V gene, clone size, J gene, D gene. The D gene is left open where the match is weak. Part of the rows lack a size; the others show once, few, many or a class for expanded clones.

CDR3aa: CSGFNVGEKLFF
CDR3nt: TGCAGCGGGTTTAATGTAGGTGAAAAACTGTTTTTT
v_gene: TRBV29-1
abundance: NA
j_gene: TRBJ1-4
d_gene: NA

CDR3aa: CASRQGASGYGYTF
CDR3nt: TGTGCCAGCAGGCAAGGGGCCTCCGGCTATGGCTACACCTTC
v_gene: TRBV7-3
abundance: NA
j_gene: TRBJ1-2
d_gene: NA

CDR3aa: CASSSGLADYEQYF
CDR3nt: TGTGCCAGCAGCTCGGGACTAGCGGACTACGAGCAGTACTTC
v_gene: TRBV7-9
abundance: NA
j_gene: TRBJ2-7
d_gene: TRBD2

CDR3aa: CASSDPHRLAAYF
CDR3nt: TGTGCCAGCAGTGATCCCCACCGACTAGCGGCTTACTTC
v_gene: TRBV25-1
abundance: once
j_gene: TRBJ2-7
d_gene: TRBD2

CDR3aa: CASSLAQIATNEKLFF
CDR3nt: TGTGCCAGCAGCTTAGCCCAGATTGCAACTAATGAAAAACTGTTTTTT
v_gene: TRBV7-2
abundance: NA
j_gene: TRBJ1-4
d_gene: NA

CDR3aa: CASSSPRQGDEQFF
CDR3nt: TGTGCCAGCAGTTCGCCACGACAGGGCGATGAGCAGTTCTTC
v_gene: TRBV28
abundance: NA
j_gene: TRBJ2-1
d_gene: TRBD1

CDR3aa: CASSPRDSGGAYTQYF
CDR3nt: TGTGCCAGCAGCCCCAGAGACAGCGGAGGGGCATATACGCAGTATTTT
v_gene: TRBV9
abundance: once
j_gene: TRBJ2-3
d_gene: NA

CDR3aa: CASSYGGRGYNEQFF
CDR3nt: TGTGCCAGCAGTTACGGTGGGAGGGGCTACAATGAGCAGTTCTTC
v_gene: TRBV6-5
abundance: NA
j_gene: TRBJ2-1
d_gene: TRBD2

CDR3aa: CASRDHGGLTDTQYF
CDR3nt: TGTGCCAGCAGGGACCATGGGGGGCTGACAGATACGCAGTATTTT
v_gene: TRBV6-5
abundance: once
j_gene: TRBJ2-3
d_gene: NA

CDR3aa: CAISDKVGNTIYF
CDR3nt: TGTGCCATCAGTGATAAGGTCGGAAACACCATATATTTT
v_gene: TRBV10-3
abundance: NA
j_gene: TRBJ1-3
d_gene: NA

CDR3aa: CASSLDSPNEKLFF
CDR3nt: TGTGCCAGCAGCTTGGACAGCCCTAATGAAAAACTGTTTTTT
v_gene: TRBV7-9
abundance: NA
j_gene: TRBJ1-4
d_gene: NA

CDR3aa: CASSTTSEGLPIGTQYF
CDR3nt: TGTGCCAGTAGTACGACCTCTGAGGGACTACCGATCGGGACCCAGTACTTC
v_gene: TRBV19
abundance: NA
j_gene: TRBJ2-5
d_gene: TRBD2

CDR3aa: CASSPRDRAYEQYF
CDR3nt: TGTGCCAGCTCACCAAGGGACAGGGCCTACGAGCAGTACTTC
v_gene: TRBV18
abundance: NA
j_gene: TRBJ2-7
d_gene: TRBD1

CDR3aa: CASSLVGRGELFF
CDR3nt: TGTGCTAGCAGCTTAGTGGGCCGCGGGGAGCTGTTTTTT
v_gene: TRBV7-7
abundance: once
j_gene: TRBJ2-2
d_gene: NA

CDR3aa: CASSQLPQAGGRISSYEQYF
CDR3nt: TGCGCCAGCAGCCAACTTCCCCAGGCAGGGGGCAGGATCAGCTCCTACGAGCAGTACTTC
v_gene: TRBV4-1
abundance: few
j_gene: TRBJ2-7
d_gene: TRBD1

CDR3aa: CASSITGHSYEQYF
CDR3nt: TGTGCCAGCAGTATCACGGGACATTCCTACGAGCAGTACTTC
v_gene: TRBV6-1
abundance: NA
j_gene: TRBJ2-7
d_gene: NA

CDR3aa: CASSPQGAVYNEQFF
CDR3nt: TGTGCCAGCTCACCACAGGGGGCGGTCTACAATGAGCAGTTCTTC
v_gene: TRBV18
abundance: NA
j_gene: TRBJ2-1
d_gene: TRBD1

CDR3aa: CASLRRDLNTGELFF
CDR3nt: TGTGCCAGCCTAAGGCGGGACCTTAACACCGGGGAGCTGTTTTTT
v_gene: TRBV28
abundance: NA
j_gene: TRBJ2-2
d_gene: NA

CDR3aa: CASSIDPGLGVDQPQHF
CDR3nt: TGTGCCAGTAGTATAGATCCCGGATTAGGGGTGGATCAGCCCCAGCATTTT
v_gene: TRBV19
abundance: NA
j_gene: TRBJ1-5
d_gene: NA

CDR3aa: CASSAVFSNYGYTF
CDR3nt: TGCGCCAGCAGCGCCGTTTTTTCTAACTATGGCTACACCTTC
v_gene: TRBV5-1
abundance: NA
j_gene: TRBJ1-2
d_gene: NA

CDR3aa: CASSQHPSDGGEVYEQYF
CDR3nt: TGCGCCAGCAGCCAACACCCCTCGGACGGGGGAGAGGTCTACGAGCAGTACTTC
v_gene: TRBV5-1
abundance: few
j_gene: TRBJ2-7
d_gene: NA

CDR3aa: CASSPGSYEQYF
CDR3nt: TGTGCCAGCTCACCCGGCTCCTACGAGCAGTACTTC
v_gene: TRBV18
abundance: NA
j_gene: TRBJ2-7
d_gene: NA

CDR3aa: CASSQGLAYEQYF
CDR3nt: TGCGCCAGCAGCCAAGGACTAGCCTACGAGCAGTACTTC
v_gene: TRBV4-3
abundance: NA
j_gene: TRBJ2-7
d_gene: NA

CDR3aa: CAWRGLGLPHTGELFF
CDR3nt: TGTGCCTGGAGAGGTCTCGGGTTGCCACACACCGGGGAGCTGTTTTTT
v_gene: TRBV30
abundance: NA
j_gene: TRBJ2-2
d_gene: NA

CDR3aa: CASSQDGDRNNEQFF
CDR3nt: TGTGCCAGCAGCCAAGATGGTGACAGAAACAATGAGCAGTTCTTC
v_gene: TRBV14
abundance: NA
j_gene: TRBJ2-1
d_gene: NA

CDR3aa: CASSPQVEGRKFF
CDR3nt: TGTGCCAGCAGCCCCCAGGTCGAGGGGCGGAAGTTCTTC
v_gene: TRBV16
abundance: NA
j_gene: TRBJ2-1
d_gene: NA

CDR3aa: CASKTGPGSGNTIYF
CDR3nt: TGTGCCAGCAAGACGGGGCCAGGCTCTGGAAACACCATATATTTT
v_gene: TRBV2
abundance: NA
j_gene: TRBJ1-3
d_gene: NA

CDR3aa: CSARGLYGYTF
CDR3nt: TGCAGTGCGAGGGGTCTCTATGGCTACACCTTC
v_gene: TRBV20-1
abundance: NA
j_gene: TRBJ1-2
d_gene: NA

CDR3aa: CASSSSPQETQYF
CDR3nt: TGTGCCAGCAGCTCAAGCCCGCAAGAGACCCAGTACTTC
v_gene: TRBV9
abundance: NA
j_gene: TRBJ2-5
d_gene: NA

CDR3aa: CASSSRLAGSPEQFF
CDR3nt: TGTGCCAGCAGCTCCAGACTAGCGGGGAGCCCGGAGCAGTTCTTC
v_gene: TRBV7-2
abundance: once
j_gene: TRBJ2-1
d_gene: TRBD2

CDR3aa: CASSPGTGHGQPQHF
CDR3nt: TGTGCCAGCAGTCCGGGGACAGGCCATGGTCAGCCCCAGCATTTT
v_gene: TRBV27
abundance: NA
j_gene: TRBJ1-5
d_gene: TRBD1

CDR3aa: CASSPVTLGTGELFF
CDR3nt: TGTGCCAGCAGCCCGGTCACCTTAGGAACCGGGGAGCTGTTTTTT
v_gene: TRBV5-4
abundance: NA
j_gene: TRBJ2-2
d_gene: NA